The present TCR gamma chain was sequenced within a study of Vδ1+ human thymocytes. Study conclusions and caveats: Thymic TRG and TRD repertoires appeared highly polyclonal.

To note about this clone: The antigen remains undetermined.

The junction had 6 bases not matched to a gene; V was cut back by 1 base and J by 3 bases. The CDR3 covers 14 residues. Germline V lookup: CDR1 VINAFY, CDR2 YDVSNSKD. Extracted RNA was reverse transcribed into cDNA. Pooled V-gene forward primers with one constant-region reverse primer generated the CDR3 amplicons by multiplex PCR. With CATT, TCRdb re-called clones from the multiplex PCR reads. This table holds 25,000 to 30,000 gamma-chain clones, around 20% found once. This clonotype was sampled from a boy in the first two years of life who had congenital heart surgery. J is TRGJ1 or TRGJ2 and V is TRGV5. Source material: Vdelta1+ gamma-delta thymocytes from the thymus. Sample subset: FACS-sorted CD3+ TCRalphabeta- TCRVdelta1+ TCRVdelta2- thymocytes. The CDR3 is CATWDSPSYYKKLF. CDR3 in DNA: TGTGCCACCTGGGACAGTCCGTCTTATTATAAGAAACTCTTT.